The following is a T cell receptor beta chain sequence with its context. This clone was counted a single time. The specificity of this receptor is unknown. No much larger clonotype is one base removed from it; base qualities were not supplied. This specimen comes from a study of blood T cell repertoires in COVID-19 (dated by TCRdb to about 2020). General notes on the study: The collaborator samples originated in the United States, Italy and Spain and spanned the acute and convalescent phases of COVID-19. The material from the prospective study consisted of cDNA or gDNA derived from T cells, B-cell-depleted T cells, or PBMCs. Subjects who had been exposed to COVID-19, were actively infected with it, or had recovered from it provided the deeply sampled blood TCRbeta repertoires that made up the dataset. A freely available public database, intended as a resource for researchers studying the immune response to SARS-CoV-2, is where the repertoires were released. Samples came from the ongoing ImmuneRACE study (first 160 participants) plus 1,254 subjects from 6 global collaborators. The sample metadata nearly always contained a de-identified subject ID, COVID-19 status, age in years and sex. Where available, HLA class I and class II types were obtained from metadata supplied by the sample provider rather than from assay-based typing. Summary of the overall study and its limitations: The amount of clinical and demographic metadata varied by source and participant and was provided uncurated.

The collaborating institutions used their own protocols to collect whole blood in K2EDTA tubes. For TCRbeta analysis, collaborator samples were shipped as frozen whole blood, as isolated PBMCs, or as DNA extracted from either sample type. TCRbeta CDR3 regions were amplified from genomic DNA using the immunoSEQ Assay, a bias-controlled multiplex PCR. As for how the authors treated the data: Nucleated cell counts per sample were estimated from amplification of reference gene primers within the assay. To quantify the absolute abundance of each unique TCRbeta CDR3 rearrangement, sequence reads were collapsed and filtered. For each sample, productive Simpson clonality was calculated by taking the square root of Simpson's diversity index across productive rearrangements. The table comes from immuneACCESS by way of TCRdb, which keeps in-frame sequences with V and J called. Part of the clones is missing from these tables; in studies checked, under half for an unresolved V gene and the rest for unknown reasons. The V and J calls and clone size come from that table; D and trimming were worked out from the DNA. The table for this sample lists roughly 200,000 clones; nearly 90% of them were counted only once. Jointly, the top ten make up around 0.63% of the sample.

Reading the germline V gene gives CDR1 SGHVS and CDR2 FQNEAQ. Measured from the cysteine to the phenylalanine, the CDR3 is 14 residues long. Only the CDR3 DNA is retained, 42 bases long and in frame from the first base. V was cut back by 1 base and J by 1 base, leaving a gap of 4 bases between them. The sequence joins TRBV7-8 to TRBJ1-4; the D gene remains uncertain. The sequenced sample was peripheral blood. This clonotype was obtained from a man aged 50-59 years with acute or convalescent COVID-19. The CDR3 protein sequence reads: CASSLVITNEKLFF. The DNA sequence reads TGTGCCAGCAGCTTAGTTATAACTAATGAAAAACTGTTTTTT. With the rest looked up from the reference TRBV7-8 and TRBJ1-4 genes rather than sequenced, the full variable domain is GAGVSQSPRYKVAKRGQDVALRCDPISGHVSLFWYQQALGQGPEFLTYFQNEAQLDKSGLPSDRFFAERPEGSVSTLKIQRTQQEDSAVYLCASSLVITNEKLFFGSGTQLSVL.